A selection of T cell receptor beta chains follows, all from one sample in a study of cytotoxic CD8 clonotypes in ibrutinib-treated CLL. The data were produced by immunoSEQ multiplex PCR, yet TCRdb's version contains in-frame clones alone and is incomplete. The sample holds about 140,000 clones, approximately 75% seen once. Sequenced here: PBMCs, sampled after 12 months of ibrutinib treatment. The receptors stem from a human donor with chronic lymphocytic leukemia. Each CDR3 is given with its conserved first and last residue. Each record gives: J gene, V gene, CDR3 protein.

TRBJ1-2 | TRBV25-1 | CASKGTGYGYTF
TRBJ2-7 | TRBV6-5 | CASSRYPDRAYEQYF
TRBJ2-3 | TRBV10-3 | CAIMGRASTDTQYF
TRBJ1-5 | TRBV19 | CASSRQGNQPQHF
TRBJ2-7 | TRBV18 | CASSPGQSSYEQYF
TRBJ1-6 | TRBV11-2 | CASSHTGGSNSPLHF
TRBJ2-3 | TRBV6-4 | CASSAVHWDTQYF
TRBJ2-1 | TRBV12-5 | CASGLSGYNEQFF
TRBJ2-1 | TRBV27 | CASRPGLWNNEQFF
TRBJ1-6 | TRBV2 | CATRDRANSPLHF
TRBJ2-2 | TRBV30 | CAQTRGFAGELFF
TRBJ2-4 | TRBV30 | CAWSVQDSMFQYF
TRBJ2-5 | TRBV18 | CASSPGRPGVVQETQYF
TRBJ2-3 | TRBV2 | CASSRGGADTQYF
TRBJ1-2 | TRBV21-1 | CASSKTPEGAGDYGYTF
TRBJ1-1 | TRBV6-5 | CASGTGGPFKAFF
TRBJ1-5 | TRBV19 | CASRGQGDQPQHF
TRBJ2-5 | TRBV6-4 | CASVSGGPVQETQYF
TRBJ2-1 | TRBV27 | CASSPDRARRNEQFF
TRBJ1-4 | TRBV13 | CASSIGEGYEKLFF
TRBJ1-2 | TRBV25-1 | CASRLTGGYGYTF
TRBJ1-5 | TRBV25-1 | CAPGKQGFHQPQHF
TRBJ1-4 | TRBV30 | CAWNRQGANEKLFF
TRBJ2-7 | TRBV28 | CASSPSGSSYEQYF
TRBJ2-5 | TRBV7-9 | CASSLYSQETQYF
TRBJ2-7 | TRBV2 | CASSVLISYEQYF
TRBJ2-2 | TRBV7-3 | CASSSRQGANTGELFF
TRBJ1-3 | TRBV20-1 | CSATTGNTIYF
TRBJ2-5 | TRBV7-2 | CASSLAAAGEETQYF
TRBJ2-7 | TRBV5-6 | CASSLDGGTGASLEQYF
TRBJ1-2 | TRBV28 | CASSLEQAGGYTF
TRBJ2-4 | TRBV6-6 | CASSYRQGEAKNIQYF
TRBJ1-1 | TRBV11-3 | CASSSIRKKATNTEAFF
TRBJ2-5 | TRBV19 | CASSTSQGEGETQYF
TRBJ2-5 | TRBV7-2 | CASSVAGAQETQYF
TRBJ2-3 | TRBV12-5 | CASGLGRIFTDTQYF
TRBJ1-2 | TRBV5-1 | CASSLESDTQPTF
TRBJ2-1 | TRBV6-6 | CASSYVRGAGNEQFF
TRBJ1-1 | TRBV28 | CASSLRTGAAFF
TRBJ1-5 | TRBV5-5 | CASSLSWDQPQHF
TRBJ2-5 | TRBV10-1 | CASSERLAIYQETQYF
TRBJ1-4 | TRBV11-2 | CASSLDPPTGAYEKLFF
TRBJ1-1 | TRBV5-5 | CASSLGVGNTEAFF
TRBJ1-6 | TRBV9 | CASSNTGNSPLHF
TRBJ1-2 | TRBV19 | CASSGLGGGYTF
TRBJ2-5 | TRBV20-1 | CSAGVANPYF
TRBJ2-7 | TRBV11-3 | CASSSWGEDYEQYF
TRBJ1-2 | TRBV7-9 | CASSSGQAYGYTF
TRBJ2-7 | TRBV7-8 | CASSLVPSGVYEQYF
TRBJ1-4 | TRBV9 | CASSPVATNEKLFF
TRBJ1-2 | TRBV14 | CASSQGRNYGYTF
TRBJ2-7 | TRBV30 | CAWSRGGTPDEQYF
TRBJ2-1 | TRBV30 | CASSGLAGMSPYNEQFF
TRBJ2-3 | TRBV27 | CASSPPYSGTTDTQYF